The clone carrying this T cell receptor beta chain was counted only a few times. Measured with immunoSEQ multiplex PCR; TCRdb has only the in-frame clones, and not every one. The sample carries tens of thousands of clones, 75% to 90% recorded once. The CDR3 is 14 amino acids. CDR1 is SGHAT and CDR2 is FQDESV in the germline V gene (reference sequence). J was trimmed by 3 bases and V by 4 bases; bases with no gene match: 2. This specimen belongs to a study of blood T cell repertoires in COVID-19. The material sequenced was peripheral blood. This sequence joins TRBV11-1 and TRBJ2-5; 10 bases align to TRBD1. This TCR derives from a man aged 70 or older with active or convalescent COVID-19. The DNA of the CDR3 is TGTGCCAGCAGCTACGGGACAGGGGAAGAGACCCAGTACTTC. Amino acid sequence: CASSYGTGEETQYF.